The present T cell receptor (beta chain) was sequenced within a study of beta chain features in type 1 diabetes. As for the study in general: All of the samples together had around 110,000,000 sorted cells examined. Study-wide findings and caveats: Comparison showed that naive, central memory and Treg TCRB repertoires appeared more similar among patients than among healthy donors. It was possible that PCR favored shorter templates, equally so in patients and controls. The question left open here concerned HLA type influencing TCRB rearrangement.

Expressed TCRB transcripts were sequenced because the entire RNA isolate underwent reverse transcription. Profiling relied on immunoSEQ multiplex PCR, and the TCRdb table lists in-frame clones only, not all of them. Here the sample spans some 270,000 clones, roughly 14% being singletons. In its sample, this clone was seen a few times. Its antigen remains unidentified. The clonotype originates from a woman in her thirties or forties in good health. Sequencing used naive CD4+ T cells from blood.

The CDR3 spells CASSTRGGAKETQYF. Here the CDR3 DNA reads TGTGCCAGCAGTACCCGGGGGGGGGCCAAAGAGACCCAGTACTTC. The V and J genes are TRBV6-5 and TRBJ2-5; 8 bases line up with TRBD2. Germline lookup yields CDR1 MNHEY and CDR2 SVGAGI. This CDR3 has 15 amino acids. V lost 5 bases, J lost 3 bases, and 8 bases stayed unmatched.